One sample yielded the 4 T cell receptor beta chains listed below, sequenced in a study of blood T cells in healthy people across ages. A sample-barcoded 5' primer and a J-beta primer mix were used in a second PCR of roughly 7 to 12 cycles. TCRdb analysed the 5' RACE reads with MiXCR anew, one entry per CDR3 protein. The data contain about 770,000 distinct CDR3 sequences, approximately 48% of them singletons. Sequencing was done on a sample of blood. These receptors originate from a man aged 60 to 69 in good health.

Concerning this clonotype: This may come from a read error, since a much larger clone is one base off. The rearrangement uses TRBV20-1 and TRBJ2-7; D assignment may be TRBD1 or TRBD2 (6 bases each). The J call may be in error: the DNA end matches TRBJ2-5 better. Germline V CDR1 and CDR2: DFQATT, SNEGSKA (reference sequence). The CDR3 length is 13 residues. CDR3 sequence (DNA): TGCAGTGCCAACGTTGGGGGGCTGGAGACCCAGTACTTC. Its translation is CSANVGGLETQYF.

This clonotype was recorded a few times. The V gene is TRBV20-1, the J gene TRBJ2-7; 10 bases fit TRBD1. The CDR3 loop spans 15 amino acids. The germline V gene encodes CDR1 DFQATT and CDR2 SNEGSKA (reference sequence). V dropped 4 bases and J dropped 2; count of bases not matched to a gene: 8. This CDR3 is CSAMGQGPGAYEQYF. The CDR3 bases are TGCAGTGCTATGGGACAGGGGCCAGGGGCCTACGAGCAGTACTTC.

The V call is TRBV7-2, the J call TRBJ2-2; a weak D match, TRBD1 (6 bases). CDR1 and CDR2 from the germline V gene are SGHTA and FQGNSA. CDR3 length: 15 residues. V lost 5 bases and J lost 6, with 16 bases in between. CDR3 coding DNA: TGTGCCAGCAGCCTGGCAGGGGTATCAGCCGGGGAGCTGTTTTTT. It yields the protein CASSLAGVSAGELFF.

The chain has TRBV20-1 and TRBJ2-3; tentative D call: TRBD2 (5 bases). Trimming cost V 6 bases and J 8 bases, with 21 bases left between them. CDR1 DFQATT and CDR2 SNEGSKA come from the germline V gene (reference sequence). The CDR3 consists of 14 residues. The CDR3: CSALAQSGWGTQYF. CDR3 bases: TGCAGTGCCCTAGCTCAGAGCGGCTGGGGTACGCAGTATTTT.